Given below is one TCR beta chain in context. Data came from immunoSEQ multiplex PCR; TCRdb stores just in-frame clones and leaves some out. The sample has tens of thousands of clones; 86% are singletons. This sample was included in a study of blood T cell repertoires in COVID-19. The sequenced sample consisted of peripheral blood. This TCR derives from a woman of 80 years or more in a cohort sampled during active or convalescent COVID-19.

CDR3 sequence (DNA): TGTGCCAGCAGCCAGACAACCGGGACAGGGTTCTTTGGAAGCTACGAGCAGTACTTC. It encodes CASSQTTGTGFFGSYEQYF. The chain carries TRBV3-1 (or the pseudogene TRBV3-2) and TRBJ2-7; 9 positions agree with TRBD1. Trimming took 3 bases from V and 3 from J; bases not matched to a gene: 18. The CDR3 runs 19 residues. The germline V gene encodes CDR1 LGHDT and CDR2 YNNKEL (reference sequence).